A selection of T cell receptor beta chains follows, all from one sample in a study of T cells in Graves' hyperthyroidism and ophthalmopathy. One entry per CDR3 protein, called by TCRdb with MiXCR from the multiplex PCR reads. Here the sample spans about 540,000 distinct CDR3 sequences, under 60% being singletons. Sequenced: peripheral blood or thyroid tissue (not recorded which). The receptor set was obtained from a woman in her late teens or twenties with Graves' hyperthyroidism. CDR3s include the opening cysteine and the closing phenylalanine or tryptophan. D genes are given only for firm matches. Clone size, where shown, is once, few, many, or a class for clones that have expanded.

many | TRBJ1-6 | TRBV2 | TRBD1 | CASRETGADIHLHF | TGTGCCAGCAGGGAGACAGGGGCTGATATTCACCTCCACTTT
few | TRBJ2-2 | TRBV19 | NA | CASSRGTNTGELFF | TGTGCCAGTAGTAGGGGGACAAACACCGGGGAGCTGTTTTTT
NA | TRBJ1-5 | TRBV7-9 | NA | CASSLFGVQETQHF | TGTGCCAGCAGCTTATTCGGGGTCCAAGAGACCCAGCATTTT
NA | TRBJ2-5 | TRBV5-4 | NA | CASSFPTEDQETQYF | TGTGCCAGCAGCTTCCCGACGGAGGACCAAGAGACCCAGTACTTC
many | TRBJ2-5 | TRBV12-3/TRBV12-4 | NA | CASSSEGTQYF | TGTGCCAGCAGTTCCGAGGGGACCCAGTACTTC
many | TRBJ1-5 | TRBV2 | NA | CASSEVGQPQHF | TGTGCCAGCAGTGAAGTTGGTCAGCCCCAGCATTTT
many | TRBJ1-2 | TRBV24-1 | NA | CATSDWRGDGYTF | TGTGCCACCAGTGATTGGAGAGGGGATGGCTACACCTTC
many | TRBJ2-7 | TRBV24-1 | NA | CATSDLYEQYF | TGTGCCACCAGTGATTTGTACGAGCAGTACTTC
NA | TRBJ1-4 | TRBV29-1 | NA | CSKDLNEKLFF | TGCAGCAAGGACCTCAATGAAAAACTGTTTTTT
few | TRBJ2-7 | TRBV11-2 | TRBD1 | CASSLLTGRNEQYF | TGTGCCAGCAGCTTGCTGACAGGGCGGAACGAGCAGTACTTC
NA | TRBJ1-4 | TRBV7-9 | TRBD1 | CASSISGTGGGEKLFF | TGTGCCAGCAGCATTAGCGGGACAGGGGGCGGTGAAAAACTGTTTTTT
many | TRBJ2-5 | TRBV15 | TRBD2 | CATRSTIAGQETQYF | TGTGCCACCAGATCCACCATAGCGGGGCAAGAGACCCAGTACTTC
many | TRBJ1-5 | TRBV6-5 | NA | CASSLDREEPQHF | TGTGCCAGCAGTTTGGACCGAGAGGAGCCCCAGCATTTT
NA | TRBJ2-7 | TRBV2 | NA | CASSSLERANHEQYF | TGTGCCAGCAGTTCCCTGGAGCGGGCAAACCACGAGCAGTACTTC
NA | TRBJ1-2 | TRBV2 | NA | CASSYRDGYGYTF | TGTGCCAGCAGTTACCGGGACGGCTATGGCTACACCTTC
NA | TRBJ2-7 | TRBV7-4 | TRBD2 | CASSLARLAGTNEQYF | TGTGCCAGCAGCTTAGCAAGACTAGCGGGTACCAACGAGCAGTACTTC
NA | TRBJ1-2 | TRBV29-1 | NA | CSAEDRGRSNYGYTF | TGCAGCGCTGAAGATCGTGGAAGAAGTAACTATGGCTACACCTTC
NA | TRBJ2-2 | TRBV7-2 | TRBD1 | CASSSLDRANAGELFF | TGTGCCAGCAGCTCGCTCGACAGGGCGAACGCCGGGGAGCTGTTTTTT
few | TRBJ2-7 | TRBV7-9 | TRBD2 | CASSLGGLAGEQYF | TGTGCCAGCAGCTTAGGGGGACTAGCGGGAGAGCAGTACTTC
NA | TRBJ1-1 | TRBV10-3 | TRBD1 | CAITWGQGPNTEAFF | TGTGCCATCACGTGGGGACAGGGCCCGAACACTGAAGCTTTCTTT
NA | TRBJ1-1 | TRBV7-9 | NA | CASSLEDNTCDTEAFF | TGTGCCAGCAGCCTAGAGGACAATACGTGTGACACTGAAGCTTTCTTT
few | TRBJ2-5 | TRBV5-1 | TRBD2 | CASSLAPSGRRETQYF | TGCGCCAGCAGCTTGGCTCCTAGCGGGAGGAGAGAGACCCAGTACTTC
few | TRBJ1-1 | TRBV9 | NA | CASSVDSGVAFF | TGTGCCAGCAGCGTAGATTCGGGCGTAGCTTTCTTT
NA | TRBJ1-1 | TRBV9 | NA | CASSPMGGMNTEAFF | TGTGCCAGCAGCCCCATGGGGGGAATGAACACTGAAGCTTTCTTT
NA | TRBJ2-5 | TRBV2 | NA | CASRGDQETQYF | TGTGCCAGCAGGGGCGATCAAGAGACCCAGTACTTC
many | TRBJ1-3 | TRBV29-1 | NA | CSVIMGTGNTIYF | TGCAGCGTTATCATGGGAACTGGAAACACCATATATTTT
few | TRBJ1-1 | TRBV24-1 | NA | CATSDGRTGTEAFF | TGTGCCACCAGTGATGGGCGGACCGGGACTGAAGCTTTCTTT
many | TRBJ1-2 | TRBV9 | TRBD1 | CASSARDSFYGYTF | TGTGCCAGCAGCGCCCGGGACAGCTTCTATGGCTACACCTTC
NA | TRBJ2-6 | TRBV2 | NA | CASVGDTGVWANVLTF | TGTGCCAGCGTCGGGGACACGGGGGTCTGGGCCAACGTCCTGACTTTC
NA | TRBJ1-6 | TRBV21-1 | NA | CASSTGLNSPLHF | TGTGCCAGCAGCACAGGGCTCAATTCACCCCTCCACTTT
NA | TRBJ1-2 | TRBV2 | NA | CASTQGRADYTF | TGTGCCAGCACCCAGGGCAGGGCGGACTACACCTTC
many | TRBJ2-6 | TRBV19 | NA | CASSTGDGANVLTF | TGTGCCAGTAGTACCGGGGATGGGGCCAACGTCCTGACTTTC
many | TRBJ1-5 | TRBV24-1 | NA | CATSDTFGDNQPQHF | TGTGCCACCAGTGATACTTTTGGTGACAATCAGCCCCAGCATTTT
NA | TRBJ2-4 | TRBV7-2 | NA | CASSQDSEYF | TGTGCCAGCAGCCAAGATTCGGAGTACTTC
NA | TRBJ2-2 | TRBV15 | NA | CATKFGGSSNTGELFF | TGTGCCACCAAGTTCGGTGGGAGTTCTAACACCGGGGAGCTGTTTTTT
NA | TRBJ1-5 | TRBV10-3 | NA | CAISEGLGGNQPQHF | TGTGCCATCAGTGAGGGGTTAGGGGGCAATCAGCCCCAGCATTTT
NA | TRBJ1-5 | TRBV12-3/TRBV12-4 | NA | CASSLGYRNQPQHF | TGTGCCAGCAGTTTAGGGTACAGGAATCAGCCCCAGCATTTT
many | TRBJ2-7 | TRBV6-5 | NA | CASSHRRGDREQYF | TGTGCCAGCAGCCACCGTAGGGGAGACAGGGAGCAGTACTTC
many | TRBJ1-5 | TRBV10-3 | TRBD1 | CAISVSGGNQPQHF | TGTGCCATCAGTGTGTCAGGGGGAAATCAGCCCCAGCATTTT
once | TRBJ2-2 | TRBV12-3/TRBV12-4 | TRBD2 | CATSDSILAGELFF | TGTGCCACCAGTGATTCCATACTAGCGGGGGAGCTGTTTTTT
NA | TRBJ2-6 | TRBV2 | NA | CASSYHGGSGANVLTF | TGTGCCAGCAGTTACCACGGAGGCTCTGGGGCCAACGTCCTGACTTTC
NA | TRBJ1-5 | TRBV3-1 | TRBD1 | CASSARTGYNQPQHF | TGTGCCAGCAGTGCTCGGACAGGTTACAATCAGCCCCAGCATTTT
NA | TRBJ1-2 | TRBV9 | NA | CASSVDPGAHRPYYGYTF | TGTGCCAGCAGCGTAGATCCGGGCGCCCACAGGCCATACTATGGCTACACCTTC
NA | TRBJ2-3 | TRBV24-1 | TRBD1 | CATSLTGNTDTQYF | TGTGCCACCAGTCTGACAGGGAACACAGATACGCAGTATTTT
NA | TRBJ1-2 | TRBV7-2 | NA | CASSYQGRNSYYGYTF | TGTGCCAGCAGTTACCAGGGTCGGAACAGCTACTATGGCTACACCTTC
few | TRBJ2-5 | TRBV7-9 | TRBD2 | CASSLPSGRATTQYF | TGTGCCAGCAGCCTTCCTAGCGGGAGGGCCACGACCCAGTACTTC
many | TRBJ1-1 | TRBV7-6 | NA | CASSAAVGTEAFF | TGTGCCAGCAGCGCGGCCGTGGGCACTGAAGCTTTCTTT